This entry lists 23 T cell receptor beta chains sequenced from one sample in a study of vaccination and CD4 T cells after COVID-19 (dated by TCRdb to between 2021 and 2024). The receptor library was made with PCR. TCRdb lists the instrument as Illumina iSeq 100. TCR sequencing of DNA from cultured CD4+ T cells used the Oncomine TCR Beta short-read assay at the Johns Hopkins FTIC core. The raw public data were reprocessed by TCRdb itself: fastp quality trimming at Q25, MiXCR clonotype calling, in-frame beta chains only. CDR3 protein sequences are deduplicated, and each keeps its most common genes and DNA. This sample has about 17,000 distinct CDR3 sequences in its table, and approximately 31% of those were observed once. Together, the top ten hold about a sixth of the sample. Per the publication, the treatment or condition label means: approximately nine-day PBMC culture with coronavirus spike peptide pools or control peptides (ViraFEST assay).

Antigen specificity for these receptors is unknown. Sequencing used cultured CD4+ T cells from blood. All receptors derive from a human donor with COVID-19.

The chain combines TRBV10-2 with TRBJ2-4; D unresolved. CDR1 WSHSY and CDR2 SAAADI come from the germline V gene. Trimming left V 2 bases short and J 2 bases short, with 16 bases between. The CDR3 totals 17 residues. CDR3 bases: TGCGCCAGCAGTGAGGACGACTCCTCAGGAACCAAAAACATTCAGTACTTC. Its translation: CASSEDDSSGTKNIQYF.

This chain joins TRBV7-3 and TRBJ2-5, with 8 positions matching TRBD1. From germline, CDR1 is SGHTA and CDR2 FQGTGA. CDR3 length: 14 amino acids. Trimming took 2 bases from V and 4 from J; bases not matched to a gene: 3. The CDR3, as DNA: TGTGCCAGCAGCTTAGGACAGGGAGCAGAGACCCAGTACTTC. Its protein is CASSLGQGAETQYF.

V usage is TRBV27 and J usage is TRBJ2-7; TRBD1 agrees at 8 bases. V was clipped by 5 bases and J by 5 bases; unmatched bases: 11. CDR3 length: 15 amino acids. Germline CDR1 reads MNHEY; CDR2 reads SMNVEV (reference sequence). CDR3 sequence (DNA): TGTGCCAGCAGTCCAGCAGGGGGCAAAAAAGACGAGCAGTACTTC. It yields the protein CASSPAGGKKDEQYF.

V gene TRBV6-4 combines with J gene TRBJ2-1; D unclear. CDR3 length: 15 amino acids. The V end was cut by 0 bases, the J end by 9 bases, with 15 bases between. Per germline, CDR1 MRHNA and CDR2 SNTAGT. The CDR3 bases are TGTGCCAGCAGTGACTCTGGGTTGCCCCGAGGTGAGCAGTTCTTC. It specifies CASSDSGLPRGEQFF.

This clonotype was seen a few times. The rearrangement links TRBV19 to TRBJ1-1, with 9 bases lining up with TRBD1. V shed 5 bases and J 0 bases; nucleotides not matched to a gene: 13. Per the germline V gene, CDR1 is LNHDA and CDR2 is SQIVND (reference sequence). CDR3 length: 18 amino acids. CDR3 amino acids: CASSRGGTGRIVNTEAFF. In DNA, the CDR3 is TGTGCCAGTAGTCGGGGGGGGACAGGGAGAATCGTGAACACTGAAGCTTTCTTT.

For this clonotype: The germline gene is not matched at one end of the junction; a read error may be the cause. The chain recombines TRBV4-1 with TRBJ1-4; possible D gene TRBD1, 6 bases. CDR1 is MGHRA, CDR2 YSYEKL, per germline. The CDR3 is 13 amino acids. The CDR3 sequence: CASSQERDTVFLF. The CDR3 nucleotides are TGCGCCAGCAGCCAAGAACGGGACACGGTGTTCCTTTTT.

The chain carries TRBV6-1 and TRBJ2-3, with 10 bases identical to TRBD2. The germline V gene has CDR1 MNHNS and CDR2 SASEGT. V was pared by 9 bases and J by 1 base, with 7 bases of the junction left unmatched. The CDR3 is made up of 15 amino acids. The CDR3 loop reads CASCSGGTGTDTQYF. The CDR3 DNA is TGTGCCAGTTGTAGCGGGGGGACCGGCACAGATACGCAGTATTTT.

The V call is TRBV14, the J call TRBJ2-3; 9 positions match TRBD2. V dropped 4 bases and J dropped 2; count of bases not matched to a gene: 7. The CDR3 extends over 16 amino acids. Looked up from germline, CDR1 is SGHDN and CDR2 is FVKESK. The CDR3 sequence is CASSPLSGGITDTQYF. Written as DNA, the CDR3 is TGTGCCAGCAGCCCCCTTAGCGGGGGTATCACAGATACGCAGTATTTT. Together with reference TRBV14 and TRBJ2-3, the CDR3 gives the full variable domain: EAGVTQFPSHSVIEKGQTVTLRCDPISGHDNLYWYRRVMGKEIKFLLHFVKESKQDESGMPNNRFLAERTGGTYSTLKVQPAELEDSGVYFCASSPLSGGITDTQYFGPGTRLTVL.

The V and J genes are TRBV7-9 and TRBJ2-5; possible D gene TRBD1, 7 bases. Germline CDR1 SEHNR, CDR2 FQNEAQ (reference sequence). The CDR3 runs 16 residues. V lost 4 bases, J lost 5 bases, and 20 bases lay in between. In nucleotides, the CDR3 is TGTGCCAGCAGCTCCTCCTGGGACCCAGGGGGGGAGACCCAGTACTTC. This codes for CASSSSWDPGGETQYF.

The chain has TRBV18 and TRBJ2-7, with TRBD2 matching over 8 bases. V lost 3 bases, J lost 2 bases, and 6 bases stayed unmatched. CDR1 and CDR2 (germline): KGHSH, LQKENI. The CDR3 consists of 15 residues. This chain's CDR3 is CASSPPDGGAYEQYF. The CDR3 bases are TGTGCCAGCTCACCGCCAGACGGGGGGGCCTACGAGCAGTACTTC.

The J gene is TRBJ1-5, the V gene TRBV18; possible D gene TRBD1, 6 bases. Trimming removed 2 bases from V and 2 bases from J, with 10 bases in between. Germline V gene sequence: CDR1 KGHSH, CDR2 LQKENI. The CDR3 is 15 residues long. The CDR3 region has the DNA TGTGCCAGCTCACCAGACCCAGGGGGCAATCAGCCCCAGCATTTT. As protein: CASSPDPGGNQPQHF.

About this clonotype itself: The germline gene is not matched at one end of the junction; a read error may be the cause. The chain joins TRBV6-1 to TRBJ1-1; no clear D. Germline V gene sequence: CDR1 MNHNS, CDR2 SASEGT. The CDR3 totals 12 residues. The CDR3: CASSRRNTGAFF. The CDR3 bases are TGTGCCAGCAGTAGGAGGAACACTGGAGCTTTCTTT.

V is TRBV7-2 and J is TRBJ1-5; tentatively, D is TRBD1 (6 bases). The CDR3 totals 15 residues. CDR1 and CDR2 (germline): SGHTA, FQGNSA. The V gene lost 5 bases and the J gene lost 2 bases, with 13 bases spanning the gap. The CDR3 sequence: CASSPDRSGNQPQHF. The CDR3 nucleotides read TGTGCCAGCAGCCCTGACAGGTCGGGCAATCAGCCCCAGCATTTT.

This clonotype came up a few times. The chain has TRBV20-1 and TRBJ2-5; 8 nucleotides align to TRBD1. This CDR3 is built from 14 residues. CDR1 and CDR2 from the germline V gene are DFQATT and SNEGSKA (reference sequence). Unmatched junction bases numbered 7, after V lost 3 bases and J lost 4 bases. The CDR3 nucleotides read TGCAGTGCTAGCCTGGGACAGGTAACAGAGACCCAGTACTTC. It codes for CSASLGQVTETQYF.

This clonotype was seen a handful of times. This sequence joins TRBV4-3 and TRBJ2-5; 7 nucleotides match TRBD2. The CDR3 runs to 14 residues. The ends lost 3 bases at V and 4 bases at J; junction bases unmatched: 5. Germline lookup yields CDR1 LGHNA and CDR2 YSLEER. CDR3 loop: CASSQQRGIETQYF. CDR3 bases: TGCGCCAGCAGCCAGCAGCGGGGAATAGAGACCCAGTACTTC.

This clonotype was picked up a small number of times. The chain uses TRBV7-9 and TRBJ2-7, with 16 positions matching TRBD2. From germline, CDR1 is SEHNR and CDR2 FQNEAQ (reference sequence). This CDR3 spans 17 amino acids. The ends lost 5 bases at V and 2 bases at J; junction bases unmatched: 6. This chain's CDR3 is CASSPPGTSGGAYEQYF. The CDR3 nucleotides read TGTGCCAGCAGCCCTCCCGGGACTAGCGGGGGGGCCTACGAGCAGTACTTC.

There are a few counts of this clonotype. The chain links TRBV10-2 to TRBJ2-2, with D possibly TRBD1 on 6 matching bases. Germline V gene data show CDR1 as WSHSY and CDR2 as SAAADI. The CDR3 contains 14 residues. V was cut by 8 bases and J by 1 base, with 11 bases left in between. CDR3 sequence (DNA): TGCGCCAGCTTGGACAGAGAGAACACCGGGGAGCTGTTTTTT. The encoded protein is CASLDRENTGELFF.

This clonotype was seen only a few times. J is TRBJ2-5 and V is TRBV6-1; D is possibly TRBD1 (5 bases). The CDR3 covers 16 residues. CDR1 MNHNS and CDR2 SASEGT come from the germline V gene. The V end lost 5 bases, the J end lost 0 bases, and 16 bases lay between the germline ends. Here the CDR3 reads CASSPTEDSYQETQYF. As DNA, the CDR3 is TGTGCCAGCAGTCCGACTGAAGACAGTTACCAAGAGACCCAGTACTTC.

The chain uses TRBV12-3 or TRBV12-4 and TRBJ2-2; D ambiguous. The V end was cut by 2 bases, the J end by 5 bases, with 9 bases between. CDR3 size: 14 residues. The CDR3 spells CASSLSARTGELFF. DNA of the CDR3: TGTGCCAGCAGTTTATCCGCGCGGACCGGGGAGCTGTTTTTT.

V is TRBV7-8 and J is TRBJ2-3, with 7 positions matching TRBD2. From germline, CDR1 is SGHVS and CDR2 FQNEAQ. The V segment lost 5 bases and the J segment 2 bases; nucleotides outside the gene matches: 7. CDR3 length equals 15 residues. CDR3 region: CASSPAGSVTDTQYF. The DNA of the CDR3 is TGTGCCAGCAGCCCAGCGGGGAGTGTCACAGATACGCAGTATTTT.

This rearrangement joins TRBV7-9 to TRBJ2-7, with 8 bases matching TRBD1. Germline V gene data show CDR1 as SEHNR and CDR2 as FQNEAQ (reference sequence). After removal of 5 bases from V and 6 bases from J, the junction contained 9 bases not matched to a gene. The CDR3 extends over 14 amino acids. The CDR3 loop reads CASSLGQGEGEQYF. CDR3 DNA: TGTGCCAGCAGCCTTGGACAGGGAGAAGGCGAGCAGTACTTC.

This clonotype was counted between two and nine times. The chain recombines TRBV20-1 with TRBJ2-7, with TRBD1 as a possible D gene (6 bases). Deletions cut 3 bases from V and 3 bases from J, with 9 bases between. The CDR3 sequence is 12 residues long. Germline CDR1 and CDR2: DFQATT and SNEGSKA (reference sequence). The CDR3 region has the DNA TGCAGTGCTAGTCAGGGGAACTACGAGCAGTACTTC. It specifies CSASQGNYEQYF.

The gene calls are TRBV11-2 and TRBJ2-3; TRBD1 matches 8 bases. Germline V CDR1 and CDR2: SGHAT, FQNNGV. The ends lost 5 bases at V and 5 bases at J; junction bases unmatched: 6. The CDR3 sequence is 14 residues long. The CDR3 sequence is CASSQGAQRDTQYF. The CDR3 nucleotides read TGTGCCAGCAGCCAGGGGGCCCAACGAGATACGCAGTATTTT.